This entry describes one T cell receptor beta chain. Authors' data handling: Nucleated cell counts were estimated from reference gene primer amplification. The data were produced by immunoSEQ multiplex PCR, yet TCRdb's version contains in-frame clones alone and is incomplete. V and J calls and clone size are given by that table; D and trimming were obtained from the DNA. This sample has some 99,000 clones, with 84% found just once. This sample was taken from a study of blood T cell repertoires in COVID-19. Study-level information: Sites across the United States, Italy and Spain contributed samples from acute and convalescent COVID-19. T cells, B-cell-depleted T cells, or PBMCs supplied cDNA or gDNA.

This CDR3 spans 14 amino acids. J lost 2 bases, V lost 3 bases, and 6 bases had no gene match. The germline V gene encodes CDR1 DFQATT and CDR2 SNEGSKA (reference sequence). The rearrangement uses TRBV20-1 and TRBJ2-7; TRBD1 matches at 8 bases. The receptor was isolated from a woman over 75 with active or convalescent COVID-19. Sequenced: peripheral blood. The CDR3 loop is CSASIGQGPYEQYF. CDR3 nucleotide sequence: TGCAGTGCTAGTATCGGACAGGGACCCTACGAGCAGTACTTC.